This T cell receptor beta chain was identified during a study of blood T cell repertoires in COVID-19. Study background: PBMCs, B-cell-depleted T cells, or T cells were the source of the cDNA or gDNA that made up the material.

Participants, roughly 18 to 90 years old, spanned about 26 US areas. Participant-given clinical history determined each cohort assignment. Some clones are missing from TCRdb's copy, which holds only in-frame ones; the method was immunoSEQ multiplex PCR. Of fewer than 350,000 clones in the sample, approximately 91% were seen once. The receptor was isolated from a woman between 35 and 50 years old with acute COVID-19. The sequenced sample consisted of PBMCs or T cells enriched from blood (not recorded which).

CDR3 amino acids: CATSARGELGAFF. The CDR3 DNA reads as TGTGCCACCAGCGCGCGCGGTGAGTTGGGAGCTTTCTTT. The V gene is TRBV15, the J gene TRBJ1-1; D is unclear. Germline V lookup: CDR1 LNHNV, CDR2 YYDKDF (reference sequence). The CDR3 totals 13 residues. V dropped 5 bases and J dropped 10 bases, with 17 bases sitting between them.